The 6 T cell receptor beta chains reported below all come from one sample, sequenced in a study of T cell repertoires in cytomegalovirus infection (dated 2019 in TCRdb). Reading the label with the study, this specimen's treatment or condition is: in vitro stimulation with specific CMV peptide epitopes to enrich CMV-specific T cells. These TCRs are of unknown antigen specificity. Data came from an Illumina HiSeq 1500. TCRdb reprocessed the public reads (quality trimming at Q25 with fastp, clone calling with MiXCR) and kept in-frame beta chains. Identical CDR3 proteins give one entry, which carries the most common genes and DNA. The sample data list tens of thousands of distinct CDR3 sequences, and around 37% of these were observed just once. The ten largest clones add up to 80% to 95% of the sample. The specimen was CD8+ T cells from cultured PBMCs, collected from culture after CMV antigen stimulation. These receptors all come from a human donor in good health (CMV status not recorded). Some clones in this sample may be carry-over from other donors' samples.

V and J are TRBV7-9 and TRBJ2-5, with TRBD1 as a possible D gene (7 bases). Germline V gene data show CDR1 as SEHNR and CDR2 as FQNEAQ (reference sequence). With 1 base removed from V and 3 bases from J, the gap between germline ends came to 9 bases. This CDR3 contains 14 residues. The CDR3 sequence is CASSLGRGEETQYF. The CDR3 region has the DNA TGTGCCAGCAGCTTAGGCAGGGGGGAAGAGACCCAGTACTTC.

The chain combines TRBV12-3 or TRBV12-4 with TRBJ2-3; a possible D gene is TRBD2 (5 bases). This CDR3 is built from 13 residues. Trimming took off 6 bases at V and 7 bases at J, with 14 bases between the two ends. The CDR3 region is CASSRGSRNTQYF. The CDR3 DNA reads as TGTGCCAGCAGCCGCGGGTCAAGGAATACGCAGTATTTT.

This chain connects TRBV28 to TRBJ1-2; TRBD1 matches at 8 bases. Germline values: CDR1 MDHEN, CDR2 SYDVKM. Trimming took 6 bases from V and 4 from J; bases not matched to a gene: 7. CDR3 length: 14 amino acids. The CDR3 bases are TGTGCCAGCAGCCCAGGACAGGGCCCCTATGGCTACACCTTC. Translating it yields CASSPGQGPYGYTF.

The chain combines TRBV12-3 or TRBV12-4 with TRBJ2-3, with 11 bases that match TRBD2. This CDR3 has 16 residues. Losses at the gene ends were 2 bases for V and 4 bases for J; bases not matched to a gene: 5. The CDR3 is CASSLYSGGDPDTQYF. In DNA form, the CDR3 reads TGTGCCAGCAGTTTATATAGCGGGGGGGACCCAGATACGCAGTATTTT.

This clonotype was detected a few times. The chain carries TRBV6-2 or TRBV6-3 and TRBJ1-1; D ambiguous. The V and J ends lost 2 bases and 7 bases respectively, with 14 bases between them. CDR3 length: 14 residues. CDR1 is MNHEY, CDR2 SVGEGT, per germline. In DNA form, the CDR3 reads TGTGCCAGCAGTTACCTTGGACGGAAGAGTGAAGCTTTCTTT. Translating it yields CASSYLGRKSEAFF.

This clonotype was recorded a few times. This sequence joins TRBV25-1 and TRBJ1-1; possibly TRBD1 for D (5 bases). This CDR3 is built from 15 residues. Trimming left V 1 base short and J 10 bases short, with 19 bases between. Germline CDR1 MGHDK, CDR2 SYGVNS. The CDR3 region has the DNA TGTGCCAGCAGTGAATTTGGCAGGGAGTTAAGAGGAGCTTTCTTT. Translation: CASSEFGRELRGAFF.